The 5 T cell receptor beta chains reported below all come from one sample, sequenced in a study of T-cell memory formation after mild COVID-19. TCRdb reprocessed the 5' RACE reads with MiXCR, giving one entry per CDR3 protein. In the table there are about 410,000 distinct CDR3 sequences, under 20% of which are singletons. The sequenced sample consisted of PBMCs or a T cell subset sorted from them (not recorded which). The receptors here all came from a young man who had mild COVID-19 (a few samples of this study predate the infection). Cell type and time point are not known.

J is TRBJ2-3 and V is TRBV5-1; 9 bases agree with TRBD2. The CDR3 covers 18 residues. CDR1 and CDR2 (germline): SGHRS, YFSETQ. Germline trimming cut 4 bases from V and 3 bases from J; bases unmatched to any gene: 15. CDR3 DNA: TGCGCCAGCAGCGTGGCGGGCTGGCGGGGGGGCTGGACAGATACGCAGTATTTT. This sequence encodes CASSVAGWRGGWTDTQYF.

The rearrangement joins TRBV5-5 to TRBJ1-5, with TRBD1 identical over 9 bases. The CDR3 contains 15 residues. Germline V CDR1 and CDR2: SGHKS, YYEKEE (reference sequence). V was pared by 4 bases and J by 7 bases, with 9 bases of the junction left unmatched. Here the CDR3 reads CASSIRTGEGQPQHF. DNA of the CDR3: TGTGCCAGCAGCATCCGGACAGGGGAGGGACAGCCCCAGCATTTT. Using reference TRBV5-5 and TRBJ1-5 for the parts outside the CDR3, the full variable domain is DAGVTQSPTHLIKTRGQQVTLRCSPISGHKSVSWYQQVLGQGPQFIFQYYEKEERGRGNFPDRFSARQFPNYSSELNVNALLLGDSALYLCASSIRTGEGQPQHFGDGTRLSIL.

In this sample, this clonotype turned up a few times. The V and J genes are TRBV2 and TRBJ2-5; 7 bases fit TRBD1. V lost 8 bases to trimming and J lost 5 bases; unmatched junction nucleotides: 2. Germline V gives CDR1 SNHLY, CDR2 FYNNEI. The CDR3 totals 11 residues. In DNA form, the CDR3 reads TGTGCCAGCGCACAGGGGGAGACCCAGTACTTC. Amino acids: CASAQGETQYF.

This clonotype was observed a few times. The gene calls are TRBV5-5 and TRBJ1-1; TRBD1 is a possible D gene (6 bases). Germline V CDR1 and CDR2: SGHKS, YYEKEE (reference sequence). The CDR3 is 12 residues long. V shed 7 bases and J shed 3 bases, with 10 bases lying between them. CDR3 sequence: CASSGVYTEAFF. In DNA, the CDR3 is TGTGCCAGCTCAGGGGTATACACTGAAGCTTTCTTT.

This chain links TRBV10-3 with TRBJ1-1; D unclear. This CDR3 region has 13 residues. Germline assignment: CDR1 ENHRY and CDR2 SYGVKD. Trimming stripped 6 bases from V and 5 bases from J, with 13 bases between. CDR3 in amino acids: CAISMLGWTEAFF. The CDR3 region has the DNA TGTGCCATCAGCATGCTCGGATGGACTGAAGCTTTCTTT.